Listed below are T cell receptor beta chains from one sample, sequenced in a study of blood T cell repertoires in COVID-19. Data came from immunoSEQ multiplex PCR; TCRdb stores just in-frame clones and leaves some out. This sample yields roughly 200,000 clones, of which around 85% are seen a single time; roughly a sixth belongs to the top ten. The specimen was PBMCs or T cells enriched from blood (not recorded which). These TCRs come from a man aged 35 to 55 who had recovered from COVID-19. The CDR3 runs from the conserved cysteine through the conserved F or W. A D gene is named only where the DNA matches it firmly. Only some rows state a clone size, as once, few, many or a class for expanded clones.

NA | TRBJ2-1 | TRBD1 | TRBV9 | TGTGCCAGCAGCGGGACAGGGGGCAATGAGCAGTTCTTC | CASSGTGGNEQFF
NA | TRBJ2-7 | TRBD2 | TRBV30 | TGTGCCTGGAGTCCCACCCGACTAGCGGGGGGCGAGCAGTACTTC | CAWSPTRLAGGEQYF
NA | TRBJ1-2 | TRBD1 | TRBV5-4 | TGTGCCAGCAGCGAGGGACAGGGGGTGGCCATTGGCTATGGCTACACCTTC | CASSEGQGVAIGYGYTF
few | TRBJ2-7 | NA | TRBV29-1 | TGCAGCGTTGAATTCGCGGACTACGAGCAGTACTTC | CSVEFADYEQYF
NA | TRBJ1-1 | TRBD1 | TRBV30 | TGTGCCTGGAGTGTAGGGACAGCTGAAGCTTTCTTT | CAWSVGTAEAFF
NA | TRBJ2-1 | TRBD1 | TRBV10-1 | TGCGCCAGCAGTGAGACAGGGGGCGTGAATGAGCAGTTCTTC | CASSETGGVNEQFF
NA | TRBJ1-1 | NA | TRBV27 | TGTGCCAGCAGACCTTCGGCGGGGGGCACTGAAGCTTTCTTT | CASRPSAGGTEAFF
NA | TRBJ1-6 | NA | TRBV29-1 | TGCAGCGTCCTCAGGGGCGCCTATAATTCACCCCTCCACTTT | CSVLRGAYNSPLHF
NA | TRBJ1-2 | NA | TRBV5-6 | TGTGCCAGCAGCTTGGTGTCGGGGGCTAACTATGGCTACACCTTC | CASSLVSGANYGYTF
NA | TRBJ2-1 | TRBD2 | TRBV5-1 | TGCGCCAGCAGTTCTGAAGCGGGAGGGTCCTACAATGAGCAGTTCTTC | CASSSEAGGSYNEQFF
few | TRBJ1-1 | TRBD1 | TRBV18 | TGTGCCAGCTCCGGCGGACAGGGCGGTGAAGCTTTCTTT | CASSGGQGGEAFF
NA | TRBJ2-7 | TRBD1 | TRBV28 | TGTGCCAGCAGTTTGGGGACAGGGGGCGAGCAGTACTTC | CASSLGTGGEQYF
NA | TRBJ2-1 | NA | TRBV28 | TGTGCCAGTGGGGAGGAGGTTAGGACCAACAATGAGCAGTTCTTC | CASGEEVRTNNEQFF
few | TRBJ2-1 | TRBD2 | TRBV9 | TGTGCCAGCAGCGCCTCTAGCGGGAGGGCCTCCTACAATGAGCAGTTCTTC | CASSASSGRASYNEQFF
NA | TRBJ2-1 | TRBD2 | TRBV5-4 | TGTGCCAGCAGCTCGGTCACTAGCGGTAGAAATGAGCAGTTCTTC | CASSSVTSGRNEQFF
NA | TRBJ1-2 | NA | TRBV7-2 | TGTGCCAGCAGCTTACCCGGGGGTTTTGGCTATGGCTACACCTTC | CASSLPGGFGYGYTF
few | TRBJ2-6 | NA | TRBV11-3 | TGTGCCAGCAGCGTCGGCCCTAGTGATCCCTCTGGGGCCAACGTCCTGACTTTC | CASSVGPSDPSGANVLTF
NA | TRBJ1-3 | NA | TRBV4-3 | TGCGCCAGCAGCCAAGGCGGCCAGACTGGAAACACCATATATTTT | CASSQGGQTGNTIYF
NA | TRBJ1-4 | TRBD1 | TRBV7-3 | TGTGCCAGCAGCTTACGCCAGGGGGAAGTTGAAAAACTGTTTTTT | CASSLRQGEVEKLFF
NA | TRBJ2-1 | TRBD1 | TRBV7-9 | TGTGCCAGCATTTCTCCGGGACAGGGGAACAATGAGCAGTTCTTC | CASISPGQGNNEQFF
NA | TRBJ1-1 | NA | TRBV7-2 | TGTGCCAGCAGCCCGTCGACCTTGAGGGACACTGAAGCTTTCTTT | CASSPSTLRDTEAFF
once | TRBJ2-3 | NA | TRBV11-2 | TGTGCCAGCAGTCATCCTGGCACAGATACGCGGTATTTT | CASSHPGTDTRYF
NA | TRBJ2-3 | TRBD2 | TRBV2 | TGTGCCAGCAGTGAGTATTCGGGACTAGCGGAAGATGAGTATTTT | CASSEYSGLAEDEYF
NA | TRBJ1-1 | TRBD1 | TRBV19 | TGTGCCAGTAGTTCCAACACAGGGGGCCGCACTGAAGCTTTCTTT | CASSSNTGGRTEAFF
NA | TRBJ2-3 | TRBD2 | TRBV20-1 | TGCAGTGCTAGTCGACCGGGACTAGCAACGCAGTATTTT | CSASRPGLATQYF
NA | TRBJ2-7 | NA | TRBV12-3/TRBV12-4 | TGTGCCAGCAGTTTGCAGATCTACGAGCAGTACTTC | CASSLQIYEQYF
NA | TRBJ2-7 | TRBD2 | TRBV7-2 | TGTGCCAGCAGCACCCTAGCGGGAGGATCCTACGAGCAGTACTTC | CASSTLAGGSYEQYF
NA | TRBJ2-5 | TRBD2 | TRBV7-9 | TGTGCCAGCAGCTTAGGACTAGCGGGGAACCAAGAGACCCAGTACTTC | CASSLGLAGNQETQYF
NA | TRBJ1-4 | TRBD1 | TRBV30 | TGTGCCTGGAGGAGACAGGGGGGGCCTTTTGAAAAACTGTTTTTT | CAWRRQGGPFEKLFF
once | TRBJ1-5 | NA | TRBV4-1 | TGCGCCAGCAGCCAAGATCAAAGCAATCAGCCCCAGCATTTT | CASSQDQSNQPQHF
NA | TRBJ2-7 | TRBD2 | TRBV28 | TGTGCCAGCAGTTCCCCGGGACTAGCGGGGAGAAGCTCCTACGAGCAGTACTTC | CASSSPGLAGRSSYEQYF
few | TRBJ1-1 | TRBD1 | TRBV29-1 | TGCAGCGTCCGGACAGGGGGCGGCACTGAAGCTTTCTTT | CSVRTGGGTEAFF
NA | TRBJ1-1 | NA | TRBV13 | TGTGCCAGCAGCATCCCATGGGGGAGGGACACTGAAGCTTTCTTT | CASSIPWGRDTEAFF
NA | TRBJ2-7 | TRBD2 | TRBV2 | TGTGCCAGCAAGACCGGGGGTTTTAGCGGGAGTAGGCCCTACGAGCAGTACTTC | CASKTGGFSGSRPYEQYF
once | TRBJ2-2 | NA | TRBV24-1 | TGTGCCACCAGTGACGGCGGGCTGGCGAACACCGGGGAGCTGTTTTTT | CATSDGGLANTGELFF
NA | TRBJ1-4 | NA | TRBV5-1 | TGCGCCAGCAGCTTGGACAGGGCAACTAATGAAAAACTGTTTTTT | CASSLDRATNEKLFF
NA | TRBJ1-3 | TRBD1 | TRBV10-3 | TGTGCCATCAGTTCATCCGGGACAGGGGCGTCAGGAAACACCATATATTTT | CAISSSGTGASGNTIYF
once | TRBJ2-7 | TRBD1 | TRBV5-4 | TGTGCCAGCAGCTCGAGCGGACAGGCCTACGAGCAGTACTTC | CASSSSGQAYEQYF
NA | TRBJ2-3 | NA | TRBV27 | TGTGCCAGCAGTTTATTAGGGGGACCGCGCACAGATACGCAGTATTTT | CASSLLGGPRTDTQYF
once | TRBJ1-1 | TRBD1 | TRBV5-1 | TGCGCCAGCAGCCGCCAAAGGACAGGGGAGGGTGAAGCTTTCTTT | CASSRQRTGEGEAFF
NA | TRBJ1-1 | NA | TRBV30 | TGTGCCTGGAGTTTTTCAGGAAACACTGAAGCTTTCTTT | CAWSFSGNTEAFF
NA | TRBJ1-5 | NA | TRBV3-1/TRBV3-2 | TGTGCCAGCAGCCGGTCAGGGATCAATCAGCCCCAGCATTTT | CASSRSGINQPQHF
NA | TRBJ1-6 | NA | TRBV4-1 | TGCGCCAGCAGCCAGGTATGGGGGCCGAGGCTCTCAGCCCCACCCCTCCACTTT | CASSQVWGPRLSAPPLHF
NA | TRBJ2-7 | NA | TRBV9 | TGTGCCAGCAGCGTAGGAGGAGGGTGGGGCGAGCAGTACTTC | CASSVGGGWGEQYF
NA | TRBJ2-3 | NA | TRBV5-1 | TGCGCCAGCAGCTCGGGGACTCTCACAGATACGCAGTATTTT | CASSSGTLTDTQYF
NA | TRBJ2-7 | TRBD2 | TRBV10-3 | TGTGCCATCAGTGGGACTAGCGGGATCGATGCGCAGCAGTACTTC | CAISGTSGIDAQQYF
NA | TRBJ1-1 | NA | TRBV5-1 | TGCGCCAGCAGCTTGGGGACTATGAACACTGAAGCTTTCTTT | CASSLGTMNTEAFF
few | TRBJ1-2 | NA | TRBV21-1 | TGTGCCGGCCCCCTTTTATACAGGTACTATGGCTACACCTTC | CAGPLLYRYYGYTF
NA | TRBJ2-1 | TRBD2 | TRBV7-2 | TGTGCCAGCAGCCCCCTTGGGGTTAGCGGGAGGATTGAGCAGTTCTTC | CASSPLGVSGRIEQFF
NA | TRBJ1-1 | TRBD1 | TRBV2 | TGTGCCAGCAGTGAGACAGGGGCGGGGGCGGCTTTCTTT | CASSETGAGAAFF
once | TRBJ2-3 | TRBD1 | TRBV5-6 | TGTGCCAGCAGCGGAAGGGACAGGGGATGGAGCACAGATACGCAGTATTTT | CASSGRDRGWSTDTQYF
NA | TRBJ2-4 | NA | TRBV7-9 | TGTGCCAGCAGCTTTTCAGGGGCCAAAAACATTCAGTACTTC | CASSFSGAKNIQYF
NA | TRBJ1-1 | NA | TRBV6-2/TRBV6-3 | TGTGCCAGCAGTTACTCGTTGGGCCTCGTGGGAGCTTTCTTT | CASSYSLGLVGAFF
few | TRBJ1-1 | NA | TRBV12-3/TRBV12-4 | TGTGCCAGCAGATTTCTAGCGAACACTGAAGCTTTCTTT | CASRFLANTEAFF
NA | TRBJ2-1 | TRBD2 | TRBV6-2/TRBV6-3 | TGTGCCAGCAGTTTAAGCGGGAGGATCAATGAGCAGTTCTTC | CASSLSGRINEQFF
NA | TRBJ2-7 | NA | TRBV9 | TGTGCCAGCAGCTCGGCCCAGGTCTCCTACGAGCAGTACTTC | CASSSAQVSYEQYF
once | TRBJ1-1 | NA | TRBV5-4 | TGTGCCAGCAGCTTGACAGGGAGGGGAGACACTGAAGCTTTCTTT | CASSLTGRGDTEAFF